A selection of T cell receptor beta chains follows, all from one sample in a study of tumor-infiltrating lymphocytes in primary liver carcinoma. TCRdb analysed the multiplex PCR reads with MiXCR anew, one entry per CDR3 protein. The table includes around 47,000 distinct CDR3 sequences, about three quarters detected once. The sample comprised liver tumor tissue from sampling region 2. These TCRs come from a man aged 35 to 55 with primary liver carcinoma and hepatitis B virus infection. CDR3s include the opening cysteine and the closing phenylalanine or tryptophan. Fields, in order: CDR3 protein, CDR3 DNA, J gene, clone size, D gene, V gene. The D gene is left open where the match is weak. Not every row has a clone size; where given, it reads once, few, many or a size class.

cdr3_aa: CTSRGEGTDTQYF
cdr3_nt: TGTACTAGCAGAGGGGAGGGCACAGATACGCAGTATTTT
j_call: TRBJ2-3
clone_size: NA
d_call: NA
v_call: TRBV9

cdr3_aa: CASSGETSRYEQCF
cdr3_nt: TGCGCCAGCAGTGGGGAGACTAGCAGATACGAGCAGTGCTTC
j_call: TRBJ2-7
clone_size: few
d_call: TRBD2
v_call: TRBV10-1

cdr3_aa: CSVGGAGQLQHF
cdr3_nt: TGCAGCGTTGGAGGGGCGGGTCAGCTCCAGCATTTT
j_call: TRBJ1-5
clone_size: NA
d_call: NA
v_call: TRBV29-1

cdr3_aa: CANRKGVQETYEQYF
cdr3_nt: TGTGCCAACAGGAAAGGCGTCCAGGAGACCTACGAGCAGTACTTC
j_call: TRBJ2-7
clone_size: NA
d_call: NA
v_call: TRBV28

cdr3_aa: CTSSLVPGELFF
cdr3_nt: TGTACCAGCAGTTTAGTCCCCGGGGAGCTGTTTTTT
j_call: TRBJ2-2
clone_size: NA
d_call: NA
v_call: TRBV12-3/TRBV12-4

cdr3_aa: CASSLRSTDMQYF
cdr3_nt: TGTGCCAGCAGTCTCCGGAGCACAGATATGCAGTATTTT
j_call: TRBJ2-3
clone_size: NA
d_call: NA
v_call: TRBV6-5

cdr3_aa: CASSHTPKTGELFF
cdr3_nt: TGTGCCAGCAGCCATACGCCGAAAACCGGGGAGCTGTTTTTT
j_call: TRBJ2-2
clone_size: NA
d_call: NA
v_call: TRBV11-1

cdr3_aa: CVSSRRWVATGGETQYF
cdr3_nt: TGTGTCAGCAGTCGAAGGTGGGTGGCGACGGGCGGAGAGACCCAGTATTTC
j_call: TRBJ2-5
clone_size: once
d_call: NA
v_call: TRBV5-6

cdr3_aa: CASRKGRGAQYF
cdr3_nt: TGTGCCAGCAGAAAGGGCCGGGGGGCCCAGTACTTC
j_call: TRBJ2-5
clone_size: few
d_call: TRBD2
v_call: TRBV27

cdr3_aa: CSVEEAGVSGYTF
cdr3_nt: TGCAGCGTTGAAGAGGCAGGTGTTAGTGGCTACACCTTC
j_call: TRBJ1-2
clone_size: NA
d_call: NA
v_call: TRBV29-1

cdr3_aa: CASSYVDERFF
cdr3_nt: TGTGCCAGCAGTTACGTGGATGAGCGGTTCTTT
j_call: TRBJ2-1
clone_size: NA
d_call: NA
v_call: TRBV6-5

cdr3_aa: CASSASPGTGELFF
cdr3_nt: TGTGCCAGCAGTGCCTCCCCCGGGACCGGGGAGCTGTTTTTT
j_call: TRBJ2-2
clone_size: many
d_call: NA
v_call: TRBV6-4

cdr3_aa: CASSHSYGYEQYF
cdr3_nt: TGCGCCAGCAGCCATAGTTACGGGTACGAGCAGTACTTC
j_call: TRBJ2-7
clone_size: NA
d_call: NA
v_call: TRBV4-1

cdr3_aa: CGSSLAWTSLLGANVLTF
cdr3_nt: TGCGGCAGCAGCTTGGCCTGGACTAGCCTGCTTGGGGCCAACGTCCTGACTTTC
j_call: TRBJ2-6
clone_size: NA
d_call: TRBD2
v_call: TRBV5-1

cdr3_aa: CANTFSGNEETQYF
cdr3_nt: TGTGCCAACACTTTTTCAGGGAATGAGGAGACCCAGTACTTC
j_call: TRBJ2-5
clone_size: few
d_call: NA
v_call: TRBV12-3/TRBV12-4

cdr3_aa: CASSLGLAELYF
cdr3_nt: TGTGCCAGCAGCCTTGGGCTAGCGGAGCTGTACTTC
j_call: TRBJ2-7
clone_size: NA
d_call: TRBD2
v_call: TRBV7-9

cdr3_aa: CTSSSQWGERYF
cdr3_nt: TGTACCAGCAGCTCCCAGTGGGGGGAGCGGTACTTC
j_call: TRBJ2-7
clone_size: NA
d_call: NA
v_call: TRBV11-3

cdr3_aa: CASSQRTGSSGVRETQYF
cdr3_nt: TGTGCCAGCAGCCAGCGGACAGGGTCTAGCGGGGTTAGGGAGACCCAGTACTTC
j_call: TRBJ2-5
clone_size: NA
d_call: NA
v_call: TRBV14

cdr3_aa: CTSSLAYEESQYF
cdr3_nt: TGCACCAGCAGCCTAGCGTATGAAGAGAGCCAGTACTTC
j_call: TRBJ2-5
clone_size: NA
d_call: NA
v_call: TRBV4-3

cdr3_aa: CASRGRNTGTDTQYF
cdr3_nt: TGTGCCAGCAGAGGGAGGAATACAGGCACAGATACGCAATATTTT
j_call: TRBJ2-3
clone_size: NA
d_call: NA
v_call: TRBV28

cdr3_aa: CASNRTSGSNNEQFF
cdr3_nt: TGCGCCAGCAACCGGACTAGCGGTTCCAACAATGAGCAGTTCTTC
j_call: TRBJ2-1
clone_size: NA
d_call: TRBD2
v_call: TRBV5-1

cdr3_aa: CVSSSGGSSVGARTDMQYF
cdr3_nt: TGTGTTAGCAGCTCTGGGGGAAGCTCTGTTGGAGCCCGCACAGATATGCAGTATTTT
j_call: TRBJ2-3
clone_size: few
d_call: NA
v_call: TRBV11-1

cdr3_aa: CSVAAASGHNEQFF
cdr3_nt: TGCAGCGTTGCCGCAGCTAGCGGTCACAATGAGCAGTTCTTC
j_call: TRBJ2-1
clone_size: NA
d_call: TRBD2
v_call: TRBV29-1

cdr3_aa: CASRPPAGQGAYNEQFF
cdr3_nt: TGTGCCAGCAGACCCCCCGCCGGACAGGGGGCCTACAATGAGCAGTTCTTC
j_call: TRBJ2-1
clone_size: many
d_call: TRBD1
v_call: TRBV28

cdr3_aa: CASSYTGPFSGGLFF
cdr3_nt: TGTGCCAGCAGCTATACTGGGCCTTTCTCCGGGGGGCTGTTTTTT
j_call: TRBJ2-2
clone_size: NA
d_call: NA
v_call: TRBV11-1

cdr3_aa: CASSPDRDGAGTQYF
cdr3_nt: TGTGCCAGCAGCCCGGACAGGGACGGGGCGGGTACGCAGTATTTT
j_call: TRBJ2-3
clone_size: NA
d_call: TRBD1
v_call: TRBV7-9

cdr3_aa: CASITTVTAGELFF
cdr3_nt: TGTGCCAGCATCACGACAGTCACAGCCGGGGAGCTGTTTTTT
j_call: TRBJ2-2
clone_size: few
d_call: NA
v_call: TRBV2

cdr3_aa: CAISFLAGYTYTQYF
cdr3_nt: TGTGCCATCAGTTTCCTAGCGGGTTACACATATACGCAGTATTTT
j_call: TRBJ2-3
clone_size: once
d_call: TRBD2
v_call: TRBV28

cdr3_aa: CASCLADQPQHF
cdr3_nt: TGTGCCAGCTGCTTGGCGGATCAGCCCCAGCATTTT
j_call: TRBJ1-5
clone_size: once
d_call: NA
v_call: TRBV5-6

cdr3_aa: CVSSSKWGEQYF
cdr3_nt: TGTGTAAGCAGCTCCAAATGGGGGGAGCAGTACTTC
j_call: TRBJ2-7
clone_size: NA
d_call: NA
v_call: TRBV11-3

cdr3_aa: CASSLGLVEETDTQYF
cdr3_nt: TGTGCCAGCAGCTTGGGACTAGTGGAAGAAACAGATACGCAGTATTTT
j_call: TRBJ2-3
clone_size: NA
d_call: NA
v_call: TRBV5-8

cdr3_aa: CAIRNSGSSHNEQFF
cdr3_nt: TGTGCCATCAGAAATAGCGGGAGTTCCCACAATGAGCAGTTCTTC
j_call: TRBJ2-1
clone_size: NA
d_call: TRBD2
v_call: TRBV28

cdr3_aa: CACSLSRGGRENLFF
cdr3_nt: TGTGCCTGCAGTTTATCCCGGGGGGGCAGGGAAAACCTGTTTTTT
j_call: TRBJ1-4
clone_size: NA
d_call: NA
v_call: TRBV28